Presented here are 23 T cell receptor beta chains from one specimen sequenced in a study of T cells in localized non-small cell lung cancer. The assay was immunoSEQ multiplex PCR, and TCRdb's table has in-frame clones only and misses some. Of roughly 38,000 clones listed, about 87% are singletons. The input for sequencing was peripheral blood, taken before any cancer treatment. The receptors stem from a man between 18 and 49 years old with stage I lung adenocarcinoma.

This clone has only one observation. CDR3 region: CASSLGGGSSEAFF. CDR3 bases: TGCGCCAGCAGCTTGGGGGGAGGCAGTTCTGAAGCTTTCTTT. The chain uses TRBV5-1 and TRBJ1-1; no definite D call. The germline V gene has CDR1 SGHRS and CDR2 YFSETQ. The CDR3 contains 14 residues. The ends were cut back, 0 bases at V and 6 bases at J, with 12 bases in the middle.

The chain uses TRBV25-1 and TRBJ1-1, with D unclear. Trimming cost V 6 bases and J 0 bases, with 8 bases left between them. The CDR3 length is 13 residues. The germline CDR1 and CDR2 sequences are MGHDK and SYGVNS. In nucleotides, the CDR3 is TGTGCCAGCAGACTCTTGTTGAACACTGAAGCTTTCTTT. This sequence encodes CASRLLLNTEAFF.

This clone was counted between two and nine times. V and J are TRBV5-4 and TRBJ1-1; perhaps TRBD1 as D (5 bases). The V end lost 1 base, the J end lost 7 bases, and 11 bases lay between the germline ends. The V gene's germline CDR1 is SGHNT and CDR2 YYREEE (reference sequence). The CDR3 extends over 13 amino acids. The CDR3 coding sequence is TGTGCCAGCAGCTTGTCCTCCGGGGGTGAAGCTTTCTTT. This encodes CASSLSSGGEAFF.

J is TRBJ1-4 and V is TRBV30; D is possibly TRBD1 (5 bases). CDR3 length: 13 residues. Germline assignment: CDR1 GTSNPN and CDR2 SVGIG (reference sequence). V was shortened by 7 bases and J by 5 bases, with 14 bases between the two germline ends. The CDR3 bases are TGTGCCTCGGTGGGCAGGGACAATGAAAAACTGTTTTTT. Its protein product is CASVGRDNEKLFF. Variable domain in full (rest from reference TRBV30 and TRBJ1-4): SQTIHQWPATLVQPVGSPLSLECTVEGTSNPNLYWYRQAAGRGLQLLFYSVGIGQISSEVPQNLSASRPQDRQFILSSKKLLLSDSGFYLCASVGRDNEKLFFGSGTQLSVL.

The V call is TRBV2, the J call TRBJ2-3; 9 bases line up with TRBD2. The germline V gene encodes CDR1 SNHLY and CDR2 FYNNEI. This CDR3 has 13 residues. Losses at the gene ends were 4 bases for V and 9 bases for J; bases not matched to a gene: 5. The CDR3 sequence is CASSVGGGATQYF. The CDR3 bases are TGTGCCAGCAGTGTTGGCGGGGGGGCGACGCAGTATTTT. Drawing the rest from reference TRBV2 and TRBJ2-3, the complete variable domain is EPEVTQTPSHQVTQMGQEVILRCVPISNHLYFYWYRQILGQKVEFLVSFYNNEISEKSEIFDDQFSVERPDGSNFTLKIRSTKLEDSAMYFCASSVGGGATQYFGPGTRLTVL.

The chain combines TRBV19 with TRBJ1-2; D is possibly TRBD1 (6 bases). The CDR3 has 15 residues. Trimming took 1 base from V and 0 from J, leaving 9 bases between them. Per germline, CDR1 LNHDA and CDR2 SQIVND (reference sequence). CDR3 region: CASSIGDTANYGYTF. CDR3 DNA sequence: TGTGCCAGTAGTATAGGGGACACGGCTAACTATGGCTACACCTTC.

V gene TRBV7-2 combines with J gene TRBJ2-3; D unclear. V was clipped by 5 bases and J by 3 bases, with 15 bases between them. CDR1 is SGHTA and CDR2 is FQGNSA in the germline V gene. This CDR3 region has 15 residues. The CDR3 loop is CASSLRSLGTDTQYF. For the CDR3, the DNA is TGTGCCAGCAGCCTACGGAGTCTTGGGACAGATACGCAGTATTTT. Full variable domain (rest looked up from reference TRBV7-2 and TRBJ2-3): GAGVSQSPSNKVTEKGKDVELRCDPISGHTALYWYRQSLGQGLEFLIYFQGNSAPDKSGLPSDRFSAERTGGSVSTLTIQRTQQEDSAVYLCASSLRSLGTDTQYFGPGTRLTVL.

The chain combines TRBV11-2 with TRBJ1-6; 9 positions match TRBD1. V lost 5 bases to trimming and J lost 7 bases; unmatched junction nucleotides: 6. Germline V gene data show CDR1 as SGHAT and CDR2 as FQNNGV. The length of the CDR3 is 15 residues. CDR3 DNA sequence: TGTGCCAGCAGCCCAACGGACAGGGGAAATTCACCCCTCCACTTT. Translating gives CASSPTDRGNSPLHF.

This clone was counted only a few times. V usage is TRBV7-2 and J usage is TRBJ2-5; possible D gene TRBD1, 6 bases. Germline loops: CDR1 SGHTA, CDR2 FQGNSA. V lost 1 base to trimming and J lost 5 bases, with 11 bases between them. This CDR3 spans 14 amino acids. CDR3 nucleotides: TGTGCCAGCAGCTTAGGTCCAGGGGTGGAGACCCAGTACTTC. This gives the protein CASSLGPGVETQYF. Complete variable domain (other parts from reference TRBV7-2 and TRBJ2-5): GAGVSQSPSNKVTEKGKDVELRCDPISGHTALYWYRQSLGQGLEFLIYFQGNSAPDKSGLPSDRFSAERTGGSVSTLTIQRTQQEDSAVYLCASSLGPGVETQYFGPGTRLLVL.

The chain uses TRBV5-5 and TRBJ1-5, with TRBD1 matching over 7 bases. This CDR3 region has 18 residues. Germline lookup yields CDR1 SGHKS and CDR2 YYEKEE (reference sequence). J was trimmed by 0 bases and V by 4 bases; bases with no gene match: 13. CDR3 coding DNA: TGTGCCAGCAGCCTGACAGGGAATGGTAGGCATAGCAATCAGCCCCAGCATTTT. Its protein is CASSLTGNGRHSNQPQHF.

This sequence joins TRBV18 and TRBJ2-5; no firm D call. Looked up from germline, CDR1 is KGHSH and CDR2 is LQKENI. There are 14 residues in the CDR3. V lost 6 bases, J lost 4 bases, and 15 bases lay in between. The CDR3 loop is CASSPTWLRETQYF. The CDR3 bases are TGTGCCAGCTCGCCTACTTGGCTGAGAGAGACCCAGTACTTC.

V usage is TRBV13 and J usage is TRBJ2-3; 7 bases map to TRBD1. Germline CDR1 PRHDT, CDR2 FYEKMQ (reference sequence). V was clipped by 1 base and J by 2 bases; unmatched bases: 6. The CDR3 runs to 16 residues. The DNA of the CDR3 is TGTGCCAGCAGCTTAGCCAACAGGGGATTCACAGATACGCAGTATTTT. It encodes CASSLANRGFTDTQYF.

The V gene is TRBV4-2, the J gene TRBJ2-3; 11 bases match TRBD2. CDR1 LGHNA and CDR2 YNFKEQ come from the germline V gene. The CDR3 length is 19 residues. Trimming cost V 0 bases and J 0 bases; bases outside gene matches: 8. The CDR3 reads CASSQEVAGGPRSTDTQYF. CDR3 DNA sequence: TGTGCCAGCAGCCAAGAAGTAGCGGGGGGGCCGAGGAGCACAGATACGCAGTATTTT.

V is TRBV4-1 and J is TRBJ2-7; the D gene is possibly TRBD1 (6 bases). The ends were cut back, 0 bases at V and 0 bases at J, with 18 bases in the middle. The length of the CDR3 is 18 residues. Germline V gene lookup returns CDR1 MGHRA and CDR2 YSYEKL. CDR3 region: CASSQDGVGTLSSYEQYF. The CDR3 DNA sequence: TGCGCCAGCAGCCAAGATGGGGTGGGGACACTCAGCTCCTACGAGCAGTACTTC.

For the CDR3, the DNA is TGCGCCAGCAGCTTGGGGATAGCGGGTTGGGAGACCCAGTACTTC. Encoded protein: CASSLGIAGWETQYF. This chain uses TRBV5-1 with TRBJ2-5, with 7 positions matching TRBD2. CDR1 is SGHRS, CDR2 YFSETQ, per germline. Trimming removed 0 bases from V and 5 bases from J; junction bases left unmatched: 7. The CDR3 consists of 15 residues.

This chain connects TRBV4-1 to TRBJ1-2; 8 nucleotides line up with TRBD1. CDR3 length: 14 amino acids. CDR1 is MGHRA and CDR2 is YSYEKL in the germline V gene. V shed 4 bases and J 6 bases; nucleotides not matched to a gene: 7. The CDR3 is CASSRSAGGDGYTF. The CDR3 DNA sequence: TGCGCCAGCAGCCGGTCCGCAGGGGGCGATGGCTACACCTTC.

This clone showed up just a few times. The chain recombines TRBV30 with TRBJ1-1; no reliable D call. This CDR3 spans 13 amino acids. Trimming pared 2 bases from V and 3 bases from J, leaving 10 bases between. Germline CDR1 and CDR2: GTSNPN and SVGIG (reference sequence). The CDR3 spells CAWSPTPYTEAFF. As DNA, the CDR3 is TGTGCCTGGAGTCCCACCCCATACACTGAAGCTTTCTTT.

The V and J genes are TRBV5-4 and TRBJ1-2, with 7 bases that match TRBD1. With V trimmed by 4 bases and J by 8 bases, 5 bases remained unmatched. The CDR3 length is 12 residues. The germline gives CDR1 SGHNT, CDR2 YYREEE (reference sequence). CDR3 sequence: CASSDQGGGYTF. The DNA for the CDR3 is TGTGCCAGCAGCGACCAGGGGGGAGGCTACACCTTC.

Of note for this clone: This CDR3 is also generated by other DNA sequences in the sample. The rearrangement uses TRBV11-2 and TRBJ2-4; D remains ambiguous. CDR3 length: 13 residues. Trimming took 7 bases from V and 8 from J, leaving 15 bases between them. Germline-derived CDR1 and CDR2 are SGHAT and FQNNGV. CDR3 bases: TGTGCCAGCACGTCGTGGGCTCAGGACATTCAGTACTTC. Protein product: CASTSWAQDIQYF.

This chain's CDR3 is CASSPRQNEKLFF. In nucleotides, the CDR3 is TGTGCCAGCTCACCACGACAGAATGAAAAACTGTTTTTT. The chain couples TRBV18 to TRBJ1-4, with D tentatively TRBD1 (5 bases). V lost 1 base and J 5 bases, leaving 5 bases between the germline ends. The CDR3 totals 13 residues. Germline V gene data show CDR1 as KGHSH and CDR2 as LQKENI.

The chain is built from TRBV6-7 and TRBJ1-2; 9 bases map to TRBD1. TRBV6-7 is assigned to the ORF class and has an uncertain function. The CDR3 length is 14 residues. Trimming at V came to 9 bases and at J to 8 bases, leaving 13 bases not matched to a gene. The DNA of the CDR3 is TGTGCCAGGTCGCGGGACAGGGAAGTACGGGGCTACACCTTC. This sequence encodes CARSRDREVRGYTF.

This clone was seen only once. V is TRBV11-3 and J is TRBJ1-6; D call uncertain. The germline CDR1 and CDR2 sequences are SGHNT and YENEEA. This CDR3 contains 12 residues. The V end lost 6 bases, the J end lost 14 bases, and 14 bases lay between the germline ends. In DNA, the CDR3 is TGTGCCAGCAGATTCCCCACAGTCACCCTCCACTTT. Protein: CASRFPTVTLHF.

The V gene is TRBV7-2, the J gene TRBJ1-3; D is possibly TRBD1 (5 bases). There are 16 residues in the CDR3. The germline CDR1 and CDR2 sequences are SGHTA and FQGNSA. V lost 1 base and J 1 base, leaving 11 bases between the germline ends. CDR3 in amino acids: CASSLEPGISGNTIYF. CDR3 in DNA: TGTGCCAGCAGCTTAGAGCCAGGGATTTCTGGAAACACCATATATTTT.